Sequencing of this T cell receptor beta chain was carried out in a study of monozygotic twins with inflammatory bowel disease. UMIs were attached via template switching, each with a 6-nucleotide sample barcode. Nested PCRs (roughly 15 and 9 cycles, two total) were applied to TCRalpha and TCRbeta cDNA. TCRdb re-called the 5' RACE reads, yielding one record per CDR3 amino acid sequence without DNA. This table holds 330,000 or so distinct CDR3 sequences. The CDR3 spans 18 residues. CDR1 and CDR2 from the germline V gene are MNHNS and SASEGT. Study conclusions and caveats: In patient repertoires, differing immunosuppressive treatments may have added some variability.

About this clonotype: Its antigen is still unknown.

The rearrangement links TRBV6-1 to TRBJ2-3; no DNA is available, so the TRBD1 call from TCRdb remains unchecked. The sample comprised blood. The receptor's source is a human donor with ulcerative colitis or Crohn's disease, or a healthy co-twin of an affected twin (not recorded which). This CDR3 reads CASSTRVLAGAITDTQYF.